The 25 T cell receptor beta chains presented below share a single source sample, sequenced in a study of blood T cell repertoires in COVID-19. Data came from immunoSEQ multiplex PCR; TCRdb stores just in-frame clones and leaves some out. The top ten hold roughly 1.9% of the sample, which has 470,000 or so clones, roughly 85% seen once. Sequenced: PBMCs or T cells enriched from blood (not recorded which). The receptors were sampled from a woman aged 18-30 years with acute COVID-19.

This chain joins TRBV7-6 and TRBJ2-1, with D perhaps matching TRBD1 (7 bases). This CDR3 comprises 15 residues. Trimming cost V 5 bases and J 2 bases, with 13 bases left between them. Germline CDR1 reads SGHVS; CDR2 reads FNYEAQ. The CDR3 protein is CASSGGRGAYNEQFF. In nucleotides, the CDR3 is TGTGCCAGCAGCGGGGGCAGGGGGGCCTACAATGAGCAGTTCTTC.

The rearrangement uses TRBV5-1 and TRBJ1-1, with TRBD1 matching over 7 bases. V shed 3 bases, J shed 4 bases, and the junction held 15 bases outside the gene matches. This CDR3 has 17 residues. Germline V gene data show CDR1 as SGHRS and CDR2 as YFSETQ. The CDR3 reads CASSSGLGGLLGTEAFF. The CDR3 coding sequence is TGCGCCAGCAGCTCCGGTCTAGGGGGCTTGCTGGGCACTGAAGCTTTCTTT.

CDR3 loop: CASSAQGHMNTEAFF. CDR3 in DNA: TGTGCCAGCAGTGCCCAGGGGCATATGAACACTGAAGCTTTCTTT. This chain uses TRBV2 with TRBJ1-1; maybe TRBD1 (6 bases). Trimming took off 4 bases at V and 0 bases at J, with 12 bases between the two ends. Germline V gene data show CDR1 as SNHLY and CDR2 as FYNNEI. The length of the CDR3 is 15 residues.

This chain links TRBV7-2 with TRBJ1-4; 9 bases agree with TRBD1. Looked up from germline, CDR1 is SGHTA and CDR2 is FQGNSA. This CDR3 is 15 amino acids long. Germline trimming cut 6 bases from V and 3 bases from J; bases unmatched to any gene: 5. DNA of the CDR3: TGTGCCAGCAGTGCCGGGACAGGGTCTAATGAAAAACTGTTTTTT. Protein sequence: CASSAGTGSNEKLFF.

The CDR3 here is CASRPLGREKNNEQFF. The CDR3 region has the DNA TGTGCCAGCAGACCTTTAGGGCGGGAAAAAAACAATGAGCAGTTCTTC. The chain employs TRBV27 and TRBJ2-1; D may be TRBD2 (6 bases). V lost 6 bases and J lost 5, with 20 bases in between. The V gene's germline CDR1 is MNHEY and CDR2 SMNVEV (reference sequence). The CDR3 is made up of 16 amino acids.

The genes are TRBV7-3 and TRBJ1-1; maybe TRBD1 (5 bases). Germline lookup yields CDR1 SGHTA and CDR2 FQGTGA. With 5 bases removed from V and 3 bases from J, the gap between germline ends came to 13 bases. CDR3 length: 14 amino acids. For the CDR3, the DNA is TGTGCCAGCAGCCCGGCGGGACGAGACACTGAAGCTTTCTTT. Its translation: CASSPAGRDTEAFF.

V and J are TRBV3-1 (or the pseudogene TRBV3-2) and TRBJ1-5; no reliable D call. This CDR3 is 15 amino acids long. Trimming shortened V by 6 bases and J by 2 bases, and 14 bases separated the two germline ends. Per the germline V gene, CDR1 is LGHDT and CDR2 is YNNKEL (reference sequence). CDR3 sequence (DNA): TGTGCCAGCAGTCCAGCGGAGTCGGGCAATCAGCCCCAGCATTTT. Translating it yields CASSPAESGNQPQHF.

The chain has TRBV13 and TRBJ2-2; D is possibly TRBD2 (5 bases). The CDR3 length is 17 residues. The V gene lost 0 bases and the J gene lost 4 bases, with 15 bases spanning the gap. Per the germline V gene, CDR1 is PRHDT and CDR2 is FYEKMQ (reference sequence). In DNA form, the CDR3 reads TGTGCCAGCAGCTTAGGCCCGGGGATGGTGCGCACCGGGGAGCTGTTTTTT. It translates to CASSLGPGMVRTGELFF.

This chain's CDR3 is CASSIPDRGGEAFF. CDR3 in DNA: TGTGCCAGTAGTATCCCCGACAGGGGAGGTGAAGCTTTCTTT. The chain recombines TRBV19 with TRBJ1-1, with TRBD1 matching 8 bases. J lost 7 bases, V lost 3 bases, and 7 bases had no gene match. The CDR3 spans 14 residues. Germline assignment: CDR1 LNHDA and CDR2 SQIVND (reference sequence).

The V call is TRBV5-1, the J call TRBJ2-7; TRBD2 agrees at 15 bases. This CDR3 contains 15 residues. In germline, CDR1 is SGHRS, CDR2 YFSETQ. V trimming: 4 bases; J trimming: 4 bases; junction bases outside the gene matches: 3. The CDR3 coding sequence is TGCGCCAGCAGCACCGGACTAGCGGGGGGGTACGAGCAGTACTTC. Amino acid sequence: CASSTGLAGGYEQYF.

V usage is TRBV28 and J usage is TRBJ1-2, with 7 bases identical to TRBD1. CDR3 length equals 16 residues. The V segment lost 3 bases and the J segment 2 bases; nucleotides outside the gene matches: 9. Germline V gene data show CDR1 as MDHEN and CDR2 as SYDVKM. DNA of the CDR3: TGTGCCAGCAGTTTCCCACAGGGGACGGCAAACTATGGCTACACCTTC. As protein: CASSFPQGTANYGYTF.

This clone is a singleton in its sample. The rearrangement joins TRBV4-3 to TRBJ1-4; TRBD1 agrees at 11 bases. Germline lookup yields CDR1 LGHNA and CDR2 YSLEER. The CDR3 has 16 amino acids. The V segment lost 0 bases and the J segment 6 bases; nucleotides outside the gene matches: 3. CDR3 DNA: TGCGCCAGCAGCCAAGATCGGGACAGGGGGTATGAAAAACTGTTTTTT. Its protein product is CASSQDRDRGYEKLFF.

The chain recombines TRBV12-5 with TRBJ1-2; tentative D call: TRBD1 (6 bases). Per germline, CDR1 LGHNT and CDR2 FRNRAP. The CDR3 contains 12 residues. The V and J ends lost 7 bases and 2 bases respectively, with 8 bases between them. The DNA for the CDR3 is TGTGCTAGTGTCGGACAGAACTATGGCTACACCTTC. Its translation is CASVGQNYGYTF.

This clone was detected a few times. This rearrangement joins TRBV6-5 to TRBJ2-7; possible D gene TRBD1, 6 bases. The germline CDR1 and CDR2 sequences are MNHEY and SVGAGI. This CDR3 contains 16 residues. The V end was cut by 0 bases, the J end by 0 bases, with 12 bases between. The CDR3, as DNA: TGTGCCAGCAGTTACTCGAAGTGGGGGCCCTCCTACGAGCAGTACTTC. Amino acid sequence: CASSYSKWGPSYEQYF.

V and J are TRBV2 and TRBJ2-1, with D tentatively TRBD2 (7 bases). This CDR3 spans 15 amino acids. In germline, CDR1 is SNHLY, CDR2 FYNNEI. V was trimmed by 2 bases and J by 6 bases, leaving 14 bases between them. The CDR3 sequence: CASSEKWGGLNEQFF. The CDR3 DNA follows: TGTGCCAGCAGTGAAAAGTGGGGGGGCCTCAATGAGCAGTTCTTC. Drawing the rest from reference TRBV2 and TRBJ2-1, the complete variable domain is EPEVTQTPSHQVTQMGQEVILRCVPISNHLYFYWYRQILGQKVEFLVSFYNNEISEKSEIFDDQFSVERPDGSNFTLKIRSTKLEDSAMYFCASSEKWGGLNEQFFGPGTRLTVL.

In DNA, the CDR3 is TGTGCCAGCAGGCAACAGGGGTACTCTGGAAACACCATATATTTT. This translates into CASRQQGYSGNTIYF. The gene calls are TRBV7-9 and TRBJ1-3; 7 nucleotides align to TRBD1. V dropped 6 bases and J dropped 0; count of bases not matched to a gene: 5. The CDR3 has 15 amino acids. Germline V gene data show CDR1 as SEHNR and CDR2 as FQNEAQ (reference sequence).

V and J are TRBV7-9 and TRBJ2-5; 10 bases are a match to TRBD1. CDR1 SEHNR and CDR2 FQNEAQ come from the germline V gene (reference sequence). J gave up 3 bases and V 1 base, and 14 bases lay outside the gene matches. The CDR3 runs 19 residues. CDR3 protein: CASSLDHGTGELPKETQYF. In DNA form, the CDR3 reads TGTGCCAGCAGCTTAGACCACGGGACAGGGGAACTTCCGAAAGAGACCCAGTACTTC.

The genes are TRBV27 and TRBJ1-1; weak D call: TRBD1 (6 bases). Trimming took 6 bases from V and 6 from J, leaving 14 bases between them. The CDR3 has 13 residues. Germline CDR1 and CDR2: MNHEY and SMNVEV (reference sequence). The CDR3 reads CASSENRAPEAFF. In nucleotides, the CDR3 is TGTGCCAGCAGCGAAAACAGGGCCCCTGAAGCTTTCTTT.

This chain links TRBV4-1 with TRBJ2-1; 7 bases agree with TRBD2. The CDR3 extends over 13 amino acids. Losses at the gene ends were 4 bases for V and 6 bases for J; bases not matched to a gene: 3. CDR1 and CDR2 (germline): MGHRA, YSYEKL. The DNA of the CDR3 is TGCGCCAGCAGCCCCCGACTAGCCAATGAGCAGTTCTTC. Encoded protein: CASSPRLANEQFF.

This chain links TRBV16 with TRBJ2-7; 10 bases are a match to TRBD2. CDR3 length: 16 residues. The germline gives CDR1 KGHSY, CDR2 FQNENV. Trimming cost V 4 bases and J 6 bases; bases outside gene matches: 12. The DNA for the CDR3 is TGTGCCAGCAGCCCCCCCCGGCTAGCGGGAGCGGGCGAGCAGTACTTC. It yields the protein CASSPPRLAGAGEQYF.

The chain couples TRBV5-1 to TRBJ1-2; D is undetermined. Per the germline V gene, CDR1 is SGHRS and CDR2 is YFSETQ. Deletions cut 7 bases from V and 6 bases from J, with 19 bases between. This CDR3 comprises 14 residues. In DNA, the CDR3 is TGCGCCAGCGCCCGGGAAGGAAGTGGTAATGGCTACACCTTC. Protein product: CASAREGSGNGYTF.

The chain combines TRBV23-1 with TRBJ1-3; D perhaps matches TRBD1 (5 bases). TRBV23-1 is classed as an ORF, of uncertain function. The CDR3 loop spans 18 amino acids. V was cut by 3 bases and J by 8 bases, with 26 bases left in between. The CDR3 region has the DNA TGCGCCAGCAGTCACATAAAACCCTCGGGACTTCGGTTGGACACCATATATTTT. Translation gives CASSHIKPSGLRLDTIYF.

This sequence joins TRBV7-2 and TRBJ1-1; D is undetermined. The CDR3 runs to 16 residues. Trimming stripped 5 bases from V and 7 bases from J, with 23 bases between. Germline CDR1 reads SGHTA; CDR2 reads FQGNSA. DNA for the CDR3: TGTGCCAGCAGCCCTCAAGACTGGTCATCAGACGGTGAAGCTTTCTTT. Translated: CASSPQDWSSDGEAFF.

This chain uses TRBV6-2 or TRBV6-3 with TRBJ2-1, with 9 bases aligning to TRBD2. The germline V gene has CDR1 MNHEY and CDR2 SVGEGT. CDR3 length: 15 amino acids. Trimming removed 6 bases from V and 7 bases from J; junction bases left unmatched: 10. CDR3 amino acids: CASSLASGKGNEQFF. CDR3 in DNA: TGTGCCAGCAGCCTAGCTAGCGGGAAGGGTAATGAGCAGTTCTTC.

The chain has TRBV6-1 and TRBJ2-1, with D tentatively TRBD1 (6 bases). Trimming shortened V by 2 bases and J by 2 bases, and 7 bases separated the two germline ends. The CDR3 loop spans 14 amino acids. Germline V gene data show CDR1 as MNHNS and CDR2 as SASEGT. DNA for the CDR3: TGTGCCAGCAGTGAACAGGGGACCTACAATGAGCAGTTCTTC. Translating it yields CASSEQGTYNEQFF.